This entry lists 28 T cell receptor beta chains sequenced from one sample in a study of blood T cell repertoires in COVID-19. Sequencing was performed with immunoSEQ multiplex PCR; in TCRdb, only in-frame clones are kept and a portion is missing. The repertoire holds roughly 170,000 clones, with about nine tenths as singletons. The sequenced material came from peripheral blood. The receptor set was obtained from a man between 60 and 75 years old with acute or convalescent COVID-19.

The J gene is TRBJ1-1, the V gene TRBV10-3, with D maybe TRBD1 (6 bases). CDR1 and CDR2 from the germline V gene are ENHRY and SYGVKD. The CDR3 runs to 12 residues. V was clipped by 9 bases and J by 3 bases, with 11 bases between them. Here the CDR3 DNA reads TGTGCCATACAGGGTATTGACACTGAAGCTTTCTTT. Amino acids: CAIQGIDTEAFF.

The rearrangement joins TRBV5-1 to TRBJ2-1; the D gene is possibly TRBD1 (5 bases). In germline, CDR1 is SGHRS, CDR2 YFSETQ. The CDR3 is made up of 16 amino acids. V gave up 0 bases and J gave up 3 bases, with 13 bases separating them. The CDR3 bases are TGCGCCAGCAGCTTGGGACGACAGTTATTCTACAATGAGCAGTTCTTC. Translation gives CASSLGRQLFYNEQFF.

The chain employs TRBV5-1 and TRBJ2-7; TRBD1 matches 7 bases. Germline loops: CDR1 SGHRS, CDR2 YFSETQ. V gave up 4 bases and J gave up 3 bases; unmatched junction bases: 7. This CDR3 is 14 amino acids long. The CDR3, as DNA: TGCGCCAGCAGCCTGGGGACAGCTAACTACGAGCAGTACTTC. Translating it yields CASSLGTANYEQYF.

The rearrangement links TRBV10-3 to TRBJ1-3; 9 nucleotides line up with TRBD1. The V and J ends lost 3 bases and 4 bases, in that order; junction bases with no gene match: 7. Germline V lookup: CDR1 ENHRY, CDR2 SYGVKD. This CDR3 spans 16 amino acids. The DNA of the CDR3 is TGTGCCATCAGTGAAGACAGGGGGTCGAGGGGAAACACCATATATTTT. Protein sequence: CAISEDRGSRGNTIYF.

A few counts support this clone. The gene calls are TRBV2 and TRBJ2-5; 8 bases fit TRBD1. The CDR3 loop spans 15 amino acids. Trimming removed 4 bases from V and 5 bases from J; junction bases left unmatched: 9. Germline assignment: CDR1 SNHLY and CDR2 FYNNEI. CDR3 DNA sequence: TGTGCCAGCAGTGGCGGGACAGGATTAGGGGAGACCCAGTACTTC. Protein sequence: CASSGGTGLGETQYF. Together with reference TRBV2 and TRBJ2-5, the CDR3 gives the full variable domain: EPEVTQTPSHQVTQMGQEVILRCVPISNHLYFYWYRQILGQKVEFLVSFYNNEISEKSEIFDDQFSVERPDGSNFTLKIRSTKLEDSAMYFCASSGGTGLGETQYFGPGTRLLVL.

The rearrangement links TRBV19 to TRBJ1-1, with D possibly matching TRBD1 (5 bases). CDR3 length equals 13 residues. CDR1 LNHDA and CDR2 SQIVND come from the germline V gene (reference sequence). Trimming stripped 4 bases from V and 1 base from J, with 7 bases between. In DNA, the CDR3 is TGTGCCAGTAGTAAGACAGCGAACACTGAAGCTTTCTTT. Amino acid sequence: CASSKTANTEAFF. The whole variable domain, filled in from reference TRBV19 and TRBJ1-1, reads DGGITQSPKYLFRKEGQNVTLSCEQNLNHDAMYWYRQDPGQGLRLIYYSQIVNDFQKGDIAEGYSVSREKKESFPLTVTSAQKNPTAFYLCASSKTANTEAFFGQGTRLTVV.

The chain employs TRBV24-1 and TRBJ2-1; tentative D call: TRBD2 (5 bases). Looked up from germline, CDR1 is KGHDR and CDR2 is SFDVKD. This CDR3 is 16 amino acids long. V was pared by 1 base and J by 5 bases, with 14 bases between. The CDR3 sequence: CATSDFGVTGHNEQFF. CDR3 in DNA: TGTGCCACCAGTGATTTCGGGGTTACGGGTCACAATGAGCAGTTCTTC.

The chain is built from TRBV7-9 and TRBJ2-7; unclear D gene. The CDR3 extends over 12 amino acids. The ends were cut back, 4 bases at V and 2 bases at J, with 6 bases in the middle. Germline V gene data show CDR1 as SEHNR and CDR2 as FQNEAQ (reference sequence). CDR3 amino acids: CASSSSPYEQYF. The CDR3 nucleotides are TGTGCCAGCAGCTCAAGCCCCTACGAGCAGTACTTC.

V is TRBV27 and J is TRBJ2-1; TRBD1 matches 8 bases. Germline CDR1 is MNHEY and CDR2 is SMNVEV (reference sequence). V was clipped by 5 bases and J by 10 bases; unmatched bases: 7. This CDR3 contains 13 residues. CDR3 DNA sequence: TGTGCCAGCAGTAGAGGACAGGGTCGGGAGCAGTTCTTC. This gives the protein CASSRGQGREQFF.

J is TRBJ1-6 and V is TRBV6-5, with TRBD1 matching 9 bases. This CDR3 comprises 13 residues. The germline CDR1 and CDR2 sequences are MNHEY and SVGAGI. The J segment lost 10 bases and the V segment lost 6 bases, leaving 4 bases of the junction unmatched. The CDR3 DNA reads TGTGCCAGCAGGTCGACAGGGGGATCACCCCTCCACTTT. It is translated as CASRSTGGSPLHF.

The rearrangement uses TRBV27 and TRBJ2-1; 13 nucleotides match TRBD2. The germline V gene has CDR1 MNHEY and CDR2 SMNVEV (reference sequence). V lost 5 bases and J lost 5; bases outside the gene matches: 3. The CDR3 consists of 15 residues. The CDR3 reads CASSRGLAGDNEQFF. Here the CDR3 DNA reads TGTGCCAGCAGTCGAGGACTAGCGGGAGACAATGAGCAGTTCTTC.

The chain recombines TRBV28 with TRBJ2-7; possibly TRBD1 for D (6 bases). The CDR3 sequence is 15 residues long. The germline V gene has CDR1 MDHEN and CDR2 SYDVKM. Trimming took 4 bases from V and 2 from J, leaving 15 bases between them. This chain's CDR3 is CASSSPGEKTYEQYF. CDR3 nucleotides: TGTGCCAGCAGTTCCCCAGGGGAAAAGACCTACGAGCAGTACTTC.

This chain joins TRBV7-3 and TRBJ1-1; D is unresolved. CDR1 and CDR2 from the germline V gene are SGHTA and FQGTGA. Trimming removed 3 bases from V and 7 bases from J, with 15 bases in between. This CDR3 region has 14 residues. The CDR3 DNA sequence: TGTGCCAGCAGCTTTGAGGGTTCTTCCGATGAAGCTTTCTTT. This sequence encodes CASSFEGSSDEAFF. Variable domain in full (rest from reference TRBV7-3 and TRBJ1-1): GAGVSQTPSNKVTEKGKYVELRCDPISGHTALYWYRQSLGQGPEFLIYFQGTGAADDSGLPNDRFFAVRPEGSVSTLKIQRTERGDSAVYLCASSFEGSSDEAFFGQGTRLTVV.

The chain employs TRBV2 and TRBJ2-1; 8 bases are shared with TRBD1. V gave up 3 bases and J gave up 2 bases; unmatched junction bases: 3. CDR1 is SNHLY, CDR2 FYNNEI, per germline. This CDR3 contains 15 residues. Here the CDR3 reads CASSDKTGAYNEQFF. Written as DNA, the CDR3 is TGTGCCAGCAGTGACAAGACAGGGGCCTACAATGAGCAGTTCTTC.

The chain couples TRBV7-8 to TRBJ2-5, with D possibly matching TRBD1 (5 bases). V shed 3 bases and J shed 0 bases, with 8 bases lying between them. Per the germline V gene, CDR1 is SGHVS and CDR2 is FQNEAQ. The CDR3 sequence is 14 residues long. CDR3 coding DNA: TGTGCCAGCAGCTTGCGACAGAACCAAGAGACCCAGTACTTC. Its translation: CASSLRQNQETQYF.

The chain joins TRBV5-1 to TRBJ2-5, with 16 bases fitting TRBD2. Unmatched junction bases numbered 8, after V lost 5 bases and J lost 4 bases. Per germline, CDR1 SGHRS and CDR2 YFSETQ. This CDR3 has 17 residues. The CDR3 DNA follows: TGCGCCAGCAGGGGACTAGCGGGGGGGCTTGACCGAGAGACCCAGTACTTC. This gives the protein CASRGLAGGLDRETQYF.

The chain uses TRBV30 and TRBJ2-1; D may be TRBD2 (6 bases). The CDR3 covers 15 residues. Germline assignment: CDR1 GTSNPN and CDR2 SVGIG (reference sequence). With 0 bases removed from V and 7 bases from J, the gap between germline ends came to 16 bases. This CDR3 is CAWSVRGKGGNEQFF. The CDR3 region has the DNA TGTGCCTGGAGTGTACGGGGGAAGGGCGGGAATGAGCAGTTCTTC.

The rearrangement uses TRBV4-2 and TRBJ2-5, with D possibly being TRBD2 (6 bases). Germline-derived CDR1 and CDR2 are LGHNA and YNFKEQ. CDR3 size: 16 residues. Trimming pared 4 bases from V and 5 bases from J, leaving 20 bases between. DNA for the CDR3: TGTGCCAGCAGCCGGGAGGCGGGTGAGGGGCGGGAGACCCAGTACTTC. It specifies CASSREAGEGRETQYF.

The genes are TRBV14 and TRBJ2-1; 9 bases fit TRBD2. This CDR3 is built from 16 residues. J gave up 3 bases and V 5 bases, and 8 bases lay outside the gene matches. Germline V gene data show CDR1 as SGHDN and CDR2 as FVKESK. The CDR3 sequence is CASSSLSGSIYNEQFF. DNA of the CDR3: TGTGCCAGCAGCTCTCTTAGCGGGAGTATCTACAATGAGCAGTTCTTC.

CDR3 amino acids: CASSLVPGEQFF. Here the CDR3 DNA reads TGCGCCAGCAGCTTGGTGCCCGGTGAGCAGTTCTTC. This rearrangement joins TRBV5-1 to TRBJ2-1, with D unclear. Germline V gene lookup returns CDR1 SGHRS and CDR2 YFSETQ. V was trimmed by 0 bases and J by 9 bases, leaving 7 bases between them. This CDR3 spans 12 amino acids.

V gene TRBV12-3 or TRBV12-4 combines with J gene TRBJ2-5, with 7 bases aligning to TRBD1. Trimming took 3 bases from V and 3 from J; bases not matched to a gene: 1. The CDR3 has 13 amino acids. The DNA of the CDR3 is TGTGCCAGCAGTTTCGACAGGGAAGAGACCCAGTACTTC. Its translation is CASSFDREETQYF.

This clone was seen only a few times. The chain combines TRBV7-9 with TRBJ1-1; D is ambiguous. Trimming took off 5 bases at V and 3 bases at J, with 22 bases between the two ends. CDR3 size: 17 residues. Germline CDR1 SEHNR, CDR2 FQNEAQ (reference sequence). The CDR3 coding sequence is TGTGCCAGCAGCCACCCGGCGGTCGAGGCGTGGGACACTGAAGCTTTCTTT. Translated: CASSHPAVEAWDTEAFF.

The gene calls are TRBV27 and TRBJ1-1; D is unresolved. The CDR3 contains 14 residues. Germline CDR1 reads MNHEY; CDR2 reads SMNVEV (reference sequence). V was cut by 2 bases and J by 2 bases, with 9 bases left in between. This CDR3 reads CASSLRRFNTEAFF. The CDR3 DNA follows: TGTGCCAGCAGTTTAAGGCGGTTTAACACTGAAGCTTTCTTT.

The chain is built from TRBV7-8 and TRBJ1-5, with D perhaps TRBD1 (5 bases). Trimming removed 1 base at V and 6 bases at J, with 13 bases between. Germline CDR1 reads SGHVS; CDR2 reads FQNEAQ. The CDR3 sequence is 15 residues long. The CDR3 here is CASSLVVGGAQPQHF. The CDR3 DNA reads TGTGCCAGCAGCTTAGTAGTCGGCGGGGCTCAGCCCCAGCATTTT.

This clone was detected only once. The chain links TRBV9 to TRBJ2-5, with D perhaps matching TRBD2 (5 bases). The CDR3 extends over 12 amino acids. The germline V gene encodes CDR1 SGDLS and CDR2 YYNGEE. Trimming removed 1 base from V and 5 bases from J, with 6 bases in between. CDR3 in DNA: TGTGCCAGCAGCGTACGGGGTGAGACCCAGTACTTC. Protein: CASSVRGETQYF.

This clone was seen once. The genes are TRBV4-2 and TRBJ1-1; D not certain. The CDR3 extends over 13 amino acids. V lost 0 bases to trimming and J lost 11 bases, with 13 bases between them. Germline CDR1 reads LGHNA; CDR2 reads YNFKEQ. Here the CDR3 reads CASSQELGFEAFF. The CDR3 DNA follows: TGTGCCAGCAGCCAAGAGCTCGGGTTTGAGGCTTTCTTT.

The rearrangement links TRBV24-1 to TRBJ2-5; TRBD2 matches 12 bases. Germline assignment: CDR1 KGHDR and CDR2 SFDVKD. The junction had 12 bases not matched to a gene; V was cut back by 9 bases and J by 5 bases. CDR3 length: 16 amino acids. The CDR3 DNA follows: TGTGCCACCGGAATTTCTAGCGGGGGGGCCGATGAGACCCAGTACTTC. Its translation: CATGISSGGADETQYF.

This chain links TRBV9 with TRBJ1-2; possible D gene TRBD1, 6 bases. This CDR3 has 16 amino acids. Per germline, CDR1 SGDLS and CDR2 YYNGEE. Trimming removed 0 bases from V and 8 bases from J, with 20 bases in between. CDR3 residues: CASSVDGQSSLPGYTF. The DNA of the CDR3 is TGTGCCAGCAGCGTAGATGGACAGAGCTCATTACCCGGCTACACCTTC. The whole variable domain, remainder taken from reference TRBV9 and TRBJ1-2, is DSGVTQTPKHLITATGQRVTLRCSPRSGDLSVYWYQQSLDQGLQFLIQYYNGEERAKGNILERFSAQQFPDLHSELNLSSLELGDSALYFCASSVDGQSSLPGYTFGSGTRLTVV.